The sequence of this TCR beta chain was determined in a study of glioma-infiltrating T cells after dendritic cell vaccination. Study summary: Samples are from glioblastoma patients in Phase I and II dendritic cell vaccine trials.

Trimming took 6 bases from V and 6 from J, leaving 12 bases between them. CDR3 length: 13 residues. Germline CDR1 reads LNHNV; CDR2 reads YYDKDF (reference sequence). Before vaccination, two weeks after the third vaccination, and at progression, PBMC were collected. TCRB CDR3 was amplified from 2 ug genomic DNA or less. Libraries were prepared by immunoSEQ multiplex PCR; TCRdb keeps only in-frame clonotypes and omits some of them. The sample lists some 70,000 clones, around 86% seen once, with roughly 8.2% in the top ten. The starting material was blood, obtained before dendritic cell vaccination. This chain links TRBV15 with TRBJ1-5; possible D gene TRBD1, 5 bases. The clonotype originates from a human donor with glioblastoma. CDR3 loop: CATSNGGVQPQHF. CDR3 nucleotide sequence: TGTGCCACCAGTAACGGGGGGGTTCAGCCCCAGCATTTT.